The 8 T cell receptor beta chains presented below share a single source sample, sequenced in a study of immune heterogeneity within non-small cell lung tumors. Bulk tumor genomic DNA constituted the template, at around 590 ng per sample. Biopsies that were spaced far apart were taken, several per primary tumor, during surgery. Their non-small cell lung cancer was newly diagnosed and untreated, and the patients underwent curative surgery. The authors amplified TCR beta CDR3 by multiplex PCR with 32 V and 13 J primers. TCRdb passed the multiplex PCR reads through MiXCR, listing each CDR3 protein once. The sample includes approximately 3,000 distinct CDR3 sequences, about a fifth of them seen just once. The sequenced material came from lung tumor tissue. All receptors come from a man between 60 and 75 years old with non-small cell lung cancer.

A few counts support this clonotype. The junction does not match germline at one end; this may be a read error. This chain links TRBV11-2 with TRBJ2-1; D gene uncertain. Germline V gene lookup returns CDR1 SGHAT and CDR2 FQNNGV. This CDR3 contains 12 residues. In DNA, the CDR3 is TGTGCCGGCAGCTTAGTTGCTTATGGGCAGTTCTTC. This encodes CAGSLVAYGQFF.

In its sample, this clonotype ranks as medium-sized (0.01 to 0.1%). The V and J genes are TRBV5-5 and TRBJ2-1; 9 bases map to TRBD2. The CDR3 consists of 14 residues. J lost 10 bases, V lost 0 bases, and 5 bases had no gene match. Germline V lookup: CDR1 SGHKS, CDR2 YYEKEE (reference sequence). CDR3 loop: CASSLALAGAEQFF. The CDR3 nucleotides read TGTGCCAGCAGCTTGGCCTTAGCGGGAGCGGAGCAGTTCTTC.

Note on this clonotype: A much larger clone lies one base from this, so it may be a read error. CDR3 residues: CASSSFEPSKSWRPQHF. The DNA for the CDR3 is TGTGCCAGCAGCTCATTTGAGCCTTCTAAGTCCTGGCGGCCCCAGCATTTT. V is TRBV7-3 and J is TRBJ1-5; D gene ambiguous. Looked up from germline, CDR1 is SGHTA and CDR2 is FQGTGA. Trimming removed 4 bases at V and 9 bases at J, with 25 bases between. The CDR3 is 17 amino acids.

In its sample, this clonotype was seen many times. The chain carries TRBV10-2 and TRBJ2-2, with TRBD2 as a possible D gene (5 bases). The V and J ends lost 6 bases and 3 bases respectively, with 11 bases between them. Germline CDR1 is WSHSY and CDR2 is SAAADI. CDR3 length: 14 amino acids. The CDR3 reads CASRGQRHTGELFF. CDR3 coding DNA: TGCGCCAGCAGGGGTCAGCGGCACACCGGGGAGCTGTTTTTT.

With respect to this clonotype: A clone one base away is much larger, so this may be a read error. The gene calls are TRBV20-1 and TRBJ2-3; possibly TRBD2 for D (6 bases). This CDR3 has 16 residues. Trimming removed 4 bases at V and 1 base at J, with 18 bases between. The germline V gene encodes CDR1 DFQATT and CDR2 SNEGSKA (reference sequence). The CDR3 here is CSANTGLPEGTDTQYF. CDR3 coding DNA: TGCAGTGCTAACACGGGACTCCCTGAGGGCACAGATACGCAGTATTTT.

Sample share makes this clonotype large (0.1 to 1%). The J gene is TRBJ1-1, the V gene TRBV4-1, with D possibly matching TRBD1 (5 bases). CDR1 is MGHRA and CDR2 is YSYEKL in the germline V gene. Trimming stripped 1 base from V and 1 base from J, with 10 bases between. The CDR3 length is 15 residues. CDR3 amino acids: CASSQGGPANTEAFF. For the CDR3, the DNA is TGCGCCAGCAGCCAAGGGGGCCCAGCGAACACTGAAGCTTTCTTT.

Relative to its sample, this clonotype is medium-sized (0.01 to 0.1%). The gene calls are TRBV19 and TRBJ1-2; D not resolved. V dropped 3 bases and J dropped 8 bases, with 7 bases sitting between them. The germline gives CDR1 LNHDA, CDR2 SQIVND (reference sequence). The CDR3 runs 11 residues. The CDR3 is CASSINFGYTF. As DNA, the CDR3 is TGTGCCAGTAGTATCAACTTCGGCTACACCTTC.

This clonotype is medium-sized. The chain joins TRBV10-3 to TRBJ1-2; 11 nucleotides match TRBD1. The CDR3 has 15 residues. Per germline, CDR1 ENHRY and CDR2 SYGVKD. The V gene end was trimmed by 3 bases and the J gene end by 6 bases; junction bases not matched to a gene: 6. The DNA of the CDR3 is TGTGCCATCAGTGACCGGGACAGGGGGTTAGATGGCTACACCTTC. Amino acid sequence: CAISDRDRGLDGYTF.